This passage covers 17 T cell receptor beta chains from one sample sequenced in a study of blood T cells in healthy people across ages. The authors ran a second PCR of about 7 to 12 cycles using a sample-barcoded 5' primer and a J-beta primer mix. TCRdb reprocessed the 5' RACE reads with MiXCR, giving one entry per CDR3 protein. This table has fewer than 2,000,000 distinct CDR3 sequences, about 35% appearing once. Source material: blood. These receptors were collected from a woman in her 30s in good health.

V and J are TRBV12-3 or TRBV12-4 and TRBJ2-3; TRBD2 is a possible D gene (6 bases). Trimming shortened V by 2 bases and J by 6 bases, and 12 bases separated the two germline ends. The CDR3 totals 14 residues. The DNA of the CDR3 is TGTGCCAGCAGTTTATTGTCCCGGGGGGATACGCAGTATTTT. Translating gives CASSLLSRGDTQYF.

CDR3 residues: CASSSGRLSYEQYF. The CDR3 DNA sequence: TGTGCCAGCAGCTCGGGACGGCTCTCCTACGAGCAGTACTTC. The rearrangement uses TRBV7-8 and TRBJ2-7; D tentatively reads TRBD1 or TRBD2 (5 bases each). The CDR3 length is 14 residues. The germline V gene encodes CDR1 SGHVS and CDR2 FQNEAQ. Deletions cut 4 bases from V and 0 bases from J, with 10 bases between.

Remarks on this clonotype: This may come from a read error, since a much larger clone is one base off. The rearrangement joins TRBV10-3 to TRBJ2-5; D is unclear. CDR1 and CDR2 from the germline V gene are ENHRY and SYGVKD. This CDR3 contains 10 residues. V lost 11 bases and J 6 bases, leaving 10 bases between the germline ends. The CDR3 spells CALDPKTQYF. Here the CDR3 DNA reads TGTGCCCTGGACCCGAAGACCCAGTACTTC.

This clonotype was seen a handful of times. The chain has TRBV20-1 and TRBJ2-7, with D perhaps TRBD2 (6 bases). Germline values: CDR1 DFQATT, CDR2 SNEGSKA (reference sequence). The CDR3 spans 13 residues. Trimming removed 3 bases at V and 4 bases at J, with 13 bases between. The CDR3 DNA follows: TGCAGTGCTAGTTCGGGAGCCGAATACGAGCAGTACTTC. This codes for CSASSGAEYEQYF.

The rearrangement uses TRBV4-1 and TRBJ2-7, with 8 bases identical to TRBD2. The germline V gene encodes CDR1 MGHRA and CDR2 YSYEKL. V was clipped by 1 base and J by 2 bases; unmatched bases: 4. The CDR3 covers 15 residues. The DNA of the CDR3 is TGCGCCAGCAGCCAAGGTGGCGGGAGGACCTACGAGCAGTACTTC. It encodes CASSQGGGRTYEQYF.

In this sample, this clonotype turned up a few times. This rearrangement joins TRBV6-1 to TRBJ2-5, with TRBD2 as a possible D gene (5 bases). V lost 1 base, J lost 3 bases, and 6 bases lay in between. The CDR3 spans 13 residues. Germline lookup yields CDR1 MNHNS and CDR2 SASEGT. CDR3 sequence reads: CASSEVAKETQYF. As DNA, the CDR3 is TGTGCCAGCAGTGAAGTAGCGAAAGAGACCCAGTACTTC.

This clonotype was seen ten or more times. The genes are TRBV29-1 and TRBJ2-7, with D tentatively TRBD1 (5 bases). CDR1 SQVTM and CDR2 ANQGSEA come from the germline V gene. Trimming removed 4 bases from V and 3 bases from J, with 10 bases in between. There are 12 residues in the CDR3. This chain's CDR3 is CSVAAGNYEQYF. CDR3 sequence (DNA): TGCAGCGTTGCGGCAGGGAACTACGAGCAGTACTTC.

This chain links TRBV5-6 with TRBJ2-1; the D gene is possibly TRBD2 (5 bases). The CDR3 consists of 15 residues. V was trimmed by 4 bases and J by 0 bases, leaving 11 bases between them. Per germline, CDR1 SGHDT and CDR2 YYEEEE. DNA of the CDR3: TGTGCCAGCAGCAAGGACTTCCGCTCCTACAATGAGCAGTTCTTC. It codes for CASSKDFRSYNEQFF. The whole variable domain, filled in from reference TRBV5-6 and TRBJ2-1, reads DAGVTQSPTHLIKTRGQQVTLRCSPKSGHDTVSWYQQALGQGPQFIFQYYEEEERQRGNFPDRFSGHQFPNYSSELNVNALLLGDSALYLCASSKDFRSYNEQFFGPGTRLTVL.

On this clonotype itself: This clone may be a read error of a much larger clone one base away. The chain recombines TRBV10-3 with TRBJ2-7; 12 positions match TRBD1. The tail of the sequence fits TRBJ2-5 better, so the J call may be wrong. Germline CDR1 reads ENHRY; CDR2 reads SYGVKD. This CDR3 contains 13 residues. CDR3 sequence reads: CAAGTGGSETQYF. The CDR3 DNA is TGTGCCGCCGGGACAGGGGGCTCGGAGACCCAGTACTTC.

This clonotype was observed a few times. The V call is TRBV4-2, the J call TRBJ2-3, with 7 bases matching TRBD2. CDR1 and CDR2 (germline): LGHNA, YNFKEQ. With V trimmed by 2 bases and J by 1 base, 12 bases remained unmatched. The CDR3 runs 18 residues. CDR3 sequence (DNA): TGTGCCAGCAGCCAAAACTCCCCCCTAGCGGTTGGCACAGATACGCAGTATTTT. Amino acid sequence: CASSQNSPLAVGTDTQYF.

The rearrangement links TRBV6-5 to TRBJ1-4, with D uncertain. Trimming stripped 5 bases from V and 6 bases from J, with 13 bases between. Germline lookup yields CDR1 MNHEY and CDR2 SVGAGI. The CDR3 consists of 14 residues. The CDR3 loop reads CASSLQPADEKLFF. The CDR3 coding sequence is TGTGCCAGCAGTCTACAGCCAGCGGATGAAAAACTGTTTTTT.

Remarks on this clonotype: A much larger clone differs by one base, so this may be a read error. The rearrangement links TRBV11-2 to TRBJ2-5; possible D gene TRBD2, 5 bases. The CDR3 loop spans 15 amino acids. Germline CDR1 and CDR2: SGHAT and FQNNGV. Trimming left V 0 bases short and J 11 bases short, with 19 bases between. The CDR3 loop reads CASSLEPSSYNEQYF. Written as DNA, the CDR3 is TGTGCCAGCAGCTTAGAGCCTAGCAGCTACAATGAGCAGTACTTC.

In this sample, this clonotype turned up once. This chain joins TRBV3-1 and TRBJ1-2; D remains ambiguous. The germline V and J ends were trimmed by 0 bases and 13 bases, with 15 bases remaining between them. CDR3 length equals 13 residues. Per the germline V gene, CDR1 is LGHDT and CDR2 is YNNKEL (reference sequence). The CDR3 DNA is TGTGCCAGCAGCCAAGATGGTCGTGATATGGGCACCTTC. It encodes CASSQDGRDMGTF.

There are a few counts of this clonotype. The V and J genes are TRBV5-1 and TRBJ2-2; no definite D call. Per the germline V gene, CDR1 is SGHRS and CDR2 is YFSETQ. The CDR3 covers 14 residues. V was cut by 3 bases and J by 3 bases, with 9 bases left in between. This CDR3 reads CASSSRSDTGELFF. CDR3 bases: TGCGCCAGCAGCTCACGATCCGACACCGGGGAGCTGTTTTTT.

About this clonotype itself: Since a much larger clone is just one base distant, this may be a read error. The rearrangement uses TRBV7-2 and TRBJ2-1; perhaps TRBD2 as D (6 bases). Trimming removed 4 bases at V and 9 bases at J, with 10 bases between. Germline CDR1 SGHTA, CDR2 FQGNSA. The CDR3 consists of 12 residues. The CDR3 loop reads CASSSWGVEQFF. The CDR3 DNA reads TGTGCCAGCAGCTCCTGGGGGGTTGAGCAGTTCTTC.

The V gene is TRBV20-1, the J gene TRBJ1-5; D gene ambiguous. CDR3 length: 12 residues. In germline, CDR1 is DFQATT, CDR2 SNEGSKA (reference sequence). The germline V and J ends were trimmed by 6 bases and 7 bases, with 13 bases remaining between them. CDR3 region: CSALKENQPQHF. In nucleotides, the CDR3 is TGCAGTGCGCTGAAAGAAAACCAGCCCCAGCATTTT.

The chain joins TRBV20-1 to TRBJ1-1; D gene unclear. This CDR3 has 12 residues. The germline V gene encodes CDR1 DFQATT and CDR2 SNEGSKA (reference sequence). The V and J ends lost 1 base and 11 bases respectively, with 14 bases between them. The CDR3: CSARGFQMRAFF. CDR3 coding DNA: TGCAGTGCTAGAGGGTTCCAAATGAGGGCTTTCTTT.